This T cell receptor (beta chain) was identified in a study of T cell changes during pregnancy in multiple sclerosis. The CDR3 runs to 13 residues. Trimming took 10 bases from V and 4 from J, leaving 16 bases between them. Generated by immunoSEQ multiplex PCR, the TCRdb table keeps only in-frame clones and is missing some. This sample has 85,000 to 100,000 clones, with about 92% found just once. The starting material was peripheral blood, obtained in the first trimester of pregnancy. This chain joins TRBV23-1 and TRBJ1-1, with D unclear. TRBV23-1 is placed among ORFs of uncertain function. This TCR was recovered from a female donor with multiple sclerosis, enrolled in a pregnancy study. CDR3 residues: CATKSGALTEAFF. The CDR3 region has the DNA TGCGCCACCAAATCGGGTGCCCTCACTGAAGCTTTCTTT.